This TCR beta chain was observed in a study of technical replicates of blood from a few donors. From germline, CDR1 is SGDLS and CDR2 YYNGEE. The CDR3 runs 16 residues. V shed 0 bases, J shed 3 bases, and the junction held 8 bases outside the gene matches. TCRdb keeps only in-frame clones here, not all; method: immunoSEQ multiplex PCR. The table has 50,000 to 65,000 clones, around 92% seen once. The V call is TRBV9, the J call TRBJ2-5; 7 bases are a match to TRBD1. The receptor was derived from a human donor in good health. Some clones in this sample may be carry-over from other donors' samples. Material: PBMCs. This CDR3 reads CASSVALSRGKETQYF. The CDR3 DNA reads TGTGCCAGCAGCGTAGCTCTCTCCAGGGGGAAAGAGACCCAGTACTTC.